This TCR beta chain stems from a study of blood T cell repertoires in COVID-19 (dated by TCRdb to 2019 to 2021). With regard to the full study: Collaborator samples came from the United States, Italy and Spain and covered acute and convalescent phases of COVID-19. Subjects who had been exposed to COVID-19, were actively infected with it, or had recovered from it provided the deeply sampled blood TCRbeta repertoires that made up the dataset. Samples came from the ongoing ImmuneRACE study (first 160 participants) plus 1,254 subjects from 6 global collaborators. Where HLA class I and class II types were available, the types were taken from metadata supplied by the sample provider, not from assay-based typing. A de-identified subject ID, COVID-19 status, age in years and sex were almost always included in the sample metadata. The prospective study material was composed of cDNA or gDNA derived from T cells, B-cell-depleted T cells, or PBMCs. A freely available public database, intended as a resource for researchers studying the immune response to SARS-CoV-2, is where the repertoires were released.

V and J are truncated by 5 bases and 7 bases respectively, leaving an intervening sequence of 14 bases. The CDR1 and CDR2 encoded by the germline V gene (reference sequence) are LNHDA and SQIVND. The CDR3 sequence holds 13 residues, the cysteine and phenylalanine included. Of the read, only the CDR3 DNA is kept; its 39 bases are in frame from base 1. Comment on this clone: The antigen this receptor binds is unknown. Base-call qualities are not available, and no considerably larger clone is one nucleotide away.

Each collaborating institution followed its own protocols to collect whole blood in K2EDTA tubes. For TCRbeta analysis, collaborator samples were shipped as frozen whole blood, as isolated PBMCs, or as DNA extracted from either sample type. The immunoSEQ Assay, a bias-controlled multiplex PCR, was used to amplify TCRbeta CDR3 regions from genomic DNA. The study's processing was this. Nucleated cell counts per sample were estimated from amplification of reference gene primers within the assay. To quantify the absolute abundance of each unique TCRbeta CDR3 rearrangement, sequence reads were collapsed and filtered. For each sample, productive Simpson clonality was calculated by taking the square root of Simpson's diversity index across productive rearrangements. What TCRdb holds here is the immuneACCESS table cut down to in-frame rearrangements. Part of the clones is not present; checked against another copy, under half of the missing clones reflect an unresolved V gene, and the others are unexplained. V, J and clone size are those of that table, while D and trimming were read from the DNA. Here the sample has 200,000 or so clones; around nine tenths occur a single time. Under 2.5% of the sample is taken by the ten largest.

What the work shows at the level of the full study, not this receptor alone: The amount of clinical and demographic metadata varied by source and participant and was provided uncurated.

This receptor was taken from a man in his sixties or seventies with active or convalescent COVID-19. The chain joins TRBV19 to TRBJ1-2, with no reliable assignment of the D segment. Material: peripheral blood. The nucleotide sequence is TGTGCCAGTAGTGGGAGAGGGCGTGGTGGCTACACCTTC. The resulting protein is CASSGRGRGGYTF.